Each of the 23 T cell receptor beta chains below was sequenced from the same sample in a study of T cells in Graves' hyperthyroidism and ophthalmopathy. The TCR beta CDR3 regions underwent amplification using RNA transcripts as the source. The primer set for the first-round RT-PCR of the TCR CDR3 was HTBI. From the multiplex PCR reads, TCRdb called clonotypes with MiXCR, one entry per CDR3 protein. The repertoire holds some 700,000 distinct CDR3 sequences, with 17% as singletons. The sample comprised blood. The receptors shown here come from a middle-aged man with Graves' hyperthyroidism.

The chain uses TRBV6-1 and TRBJ2-2, with TRBD2 matching over 7 bases. Trimming cost V 5 bases and J 3 bases; bases outside gene matches: 15. Germline CDR1 reads MNHNS; CDR2 reads SASEGT. CDR3 size: 18 residues. The CDR3 region is CASSRSSGPERYTGELFF. CDR3 in DNA: TGTGCCAGCAGTCGCTCTAGCGGACCCGAACGGTACACCGGGGAGCTGTTTTTT.

This clonotype was recorded at least ten times. This chain joins TRBV19 and TRBJ2-1; the match to TRBD2 covers 9 bases. V gave up 2 bases and J gave up 5 bases; unmatched junction bases: 4. Per the germline V gene, CDR1 is LNHDA and CDR2 is SQIVND (reference sequence). CDR3 length: 15 residues. CDR3 protein: CASSIQSGRHNEQFF. The CDR3 nucleotides read TGTGCCAGTAGTATACAAAGCGGGAGGCACAATGAGCAGTTCTTC.

The rearrangement joins TRBV6-1 to TRBJ1-4; 8 bases are shared with TRBD1. The germline V gene has CDR1 MNHNS and CDR2 SASEGT. V gave up 5 bases and J gave up 12 bases; unmatched junction bases: 11. CDR3 size: 14 residues. The chain's CDR3 is CASSRTDRVGELFF. The CDR3 DNA reads as TGTGCCAGCAGTCGAACGGACAGGGTTGGGGAACTGTTTTTT.

The V gene is TRBV6-1, the J gene TRBJ1-3; 8 nucleotides match TRBD1. This CDR3 contains 15 residues. The J segment lost 2 bases and the V segment lost 8 bases, leaving 8 bases of the junction unmatched. Germline V gene lookup returns CDR1 MNHNS and CDR2 SASEGT. CDR3: CASGHDRGTGNTIYF. DNA for the CDR3: TGTGCCAGCGGGCACGACAGGGGAACTGGAAACACCATATATTTT.

This clonotype was picked up many times. The chain combines TRBV7-8 with TRBJ2-7; D is undetermined. Germline CDR1 is SGHVS and CDR2 is FQNEAQ. The V gene lost 5 bases and the J gene lost 6 bases, with 17 bases spanning the gap. The CDR3 has 14 amino acids. The CDR3 bases are TGTGCCAGCAGCGACTCCGGGCTCCGGCGCGAGCAGTACTTC. This sequence encodes CASSDSGLRREQYF.

In the case of this clonotype: Just one base apart from a much larger clone, this may be a read error. Likely a read error: the CDR3 ends without its conserved phenylalanine or tryptophan. This sequence joins TRBV9 and TRBJ1-1; D is possibly TRBD1 (5 bases). CDR1 and CDR2 (germline): SGDLS, YYNGEE. Trimming stripped 3 bases from V and 0 bases from J, with 12 bases between. The CDR3 sequence is 15 residues long. The CDR3 spells CASSGISGVNTEAFC. The CDR3 DNA reads as TGTGCCAGCAGCGGGATCTCGGGGGTGAACACTGAAGCTTTCTGT.

The chain uses TRBV9 and TRBJ2-7; D remains ambiguous. V gave up 4 bases and J gave up 5 bases, with 16 bases separating them. Germline V CDR1 and CDR2: SGDLS, YYNGEE. This CDR3 contains 14 residues. This CDR3 reads CASSPGGRWDEQYF. CDR3 in DNA: TGTGCCAGCAGCCCCGGCGGACGCTGGGACGAGCAGTACTTC.

This chain joins TRBV20-1 and TRBJ1-1, with 7 bases aligning to TRBD1. The CDR3 runs 16 residues. Trimming cost V 6 bases and J 2 bases; bases outside gene matches: 15. The germline V gene has CDR1 DFQATT and CDR2 SNEGSKA (reference sequence). The CDR3 loop is CSAQGQRAGGNTEAFF. For the CDR3, the DNA is TGCAGTGCCCAGGGACAGCGCGCCGGAGGAAACACTGAAGCTTTCTTT.

This clonotype has a count of ten or more. This rearrangement joins TRBV2 to TRBJ2-2, with a weak D call TRBD1 (5 bases). V was shortened by 9 bases and J by 1 base, with 18 bases between the two germline ends. Germline V gives CDR1 SNHLY, CDR2 FYNNEI. The CDR3 covers 16 residues. The CDR3 coding sequence is TGTGCCAGATGTCCCTCAGGCAGGGAGAACACCGGGGAGCTGTTTTTT. Its protein product is CARCPSGRENTGELFF.

J is TRBJ1-4 and V is TRBV3-1, with D hard to call. V shed 0 bases and J shed 5 bases, with 7 bases lying between them. This CDR3 contains 14 residues. Germline V gene data show CDR1 as LGHDT and CDR2 as YNNKEL (reference sequence). CDR3 protein: CASSQDYTNEKLFF. The CDR3 DNA is TGTGCCAGCAGCCAAGATTACACCAATGAAAAACTGTTTTTT. The full variable domain, in which reference TRBV3-1 and TRBJ1-4 provide the parts outside the CDR3, is DTAVSQTPKYLVTQMGNDKSIKCEQNLGHDTMYWYKQDSKKFLKIMFSYNNKELIINETVPNRFSPKSPDKAHLNLHINSLELGDSAVYFCASSQDYTNEKLFFGSGTQLSVL.

The chain is built from TRBV25-1 and TRBJ2-1; TRBD2 aligns across 8 bases. From germline, CDR1 is MGHDK and CDR2 SYGVNS. The CDR3 totals 16 residues. Trimming at V came to 3 bases and at J to 0 bases, leaving 4 bases not matched to a gene. The CDR3 DNA is TGTGCCAGCAGTGACTACGGGGGGGTCTCCTACAATGAGCAGTTCTTC. Protein sequence: CASSDYGGVSYNEQFF.

This clonotype turned up a few times. The rearrangement joins TRBV3-1 to TRBJ2-3; TRBD2 agrees at 11 bases. Germline trimming cut 5 bases from V and 5 bases from J; bases unmatched to any gene: 12. The CDR3 loop spans 17 amino acids. Per the germline V gene, CDR1 is LGHDT and CDR2 is YNNKEL (reference sequence). CDR3 sequence reads: CASSIRTSGLTRDTQYF. The CDR3 DNA sequence: TGTGCCAGCAGCATTCGGACTAGCGGGTTGACCCGAGATACGCAGTATTTT.

The sample holds many counts of this clonotype. The chain employs TRBV20-1 and TRBJ2-1; 10 bases map to TRBD2. V lost 3 bases to trimming and J lost 5 bases; unmatched junction nucleotides: 7. Germline values: CDR1 DFQATT, CDR2 SNEGSKA (reference sequence). The CDR3 loop spans 15 amino acids. The CDR3 is CSARESGRAHNEQFF. The CDR3 bases are TGCAGTGCTAGGGAAAGCGGGAGGGCCCACAATGAGCAGTTCTTC.

This chain joins TRBV30 and TRBJ2-5, with D possibly being TRBD1 (6 bases). V lost 1 base and J lost 2, with 14 bases in between. CDR3 size: 15 residues. In germline, CDR1 is GTSNPN, CDR2 SVGIG (reference sequence). CDR3 sequence reads: CAWSGAGTTQETQYF. In nucleotides, the CDR3 is TGTGCCTGGAGTGGAGCCGGGACAACGCAAGAGACCCAGTACTTC.

This clonotype showed up many times. The J gene is TRBJ2-5, the V gene TRBV19; tentatively, D is TRBD1 (5 bases). This CDR3 comprises 15 residues. The V end was cut by 1 base, the J end by 5 bases, with 14 bases between. Germline CDR1 reads LNHDA; CDR2 reads SQIVND (reference sequence). The CDR3 region has the DNA TGTGCCAGTAGTATAGTGGCGGTCCCAGGGGAGACCCAGTACTTC. Translated, it gives CASSIVAVPGETQYF.

This clonotype was counted only a few times. V gene TRBV24-1 combines with J gene TRBJ2-1, with D possibly TRBD2 on 5 matching bases. CDR3 length: 14 amino acids. Germline CDR1 KGHDR, CDR2 SFDVKD. The germline V and J ends were trimmed by 6 bases and 3 bases, with 11 bases remaining between them. The CDR3 spells CATSYATNYNEQFF. In DNA form, the CDR3 reads TGTGCCACCAGTTATGCGACTAACTACAATGAGCAGTTCTTC.

Turning to this clonotype: A read error is possible here, since a much larger clone lies one base away. The chain carries TRBV29-1 and TRBJ2-1, with 10 bases lining up with TRBD2. The ends lost 6 bases at V and 7 bases at J; junction bases unmatched: 12. This CDR3 contains 15 residues. Germline assignment: CDR1 SQVTM and CDR2 ANQGSEA. The DNA of the CDR3 is TGCAGCGTAGCAGAACTAGCGGGACCCGAAAATGAGCAGTTCTTC. It is translated as CSVAELAGPENEQFF.

This clonotype was recorded at least ten times. This chain links TRBV27 with TRBJ1-5; possibly TRBD1 for D (5 bases). Per the germline V gene, CDR1 is MNHEY and CDR2 is SMNVEV (reference sequence). This CDR3 is built from 13 residues. V shed 2 bases and J shed 7 bases, with 9 bases lying between them. CDR3 sequence reads: CASSLQGPQPQHF. The CDR3 bases are TGTGCCAGCAGTTTACAGGGTCCCCAGCCCCAGCATTTT.

This clonotype was observed many times. V and J are TRBV28 and TRBJ2-4; D is perhaps TRBD1 (6 bases). Germline V gene lookup returns CDR1 MDHEN and CDR2 SYDVKM. V shed 4 bases and J shed 3 bases, with 10 bases lying between them. The CDR3 has 14 amino acids. The CDR3 loop reads CASSSGTNKNIQYF. CDR3 bases: TGTGCCAGCAGTTCCGGGACAAACAAAAACATTCAGTACTTC.

This clonotype was counted ten times or more. The rearrangement joins TRBV28 to TRBJ2-1; 8 nucleotides align to TRBD2. The CDR3 extends over 14 amino acids. Trimming took 6 bases from V and 8 from J; bases not matched to a gene: 9. Looked up from germline, CDR1 is MDHEN and CDR2 is SYDVKM. CDR3 sequence: CASRTGTSLDEQFF. The CDR3 region has the DNA TGTGCCAGCAGAACCGGGACTAGTCTAGATGAGCAGTTCTTC.

This clonotype was detected many times. The CDR3 region is CASSPYSSGRANEQYF. In nucleotides, the CDR3 is TGTGCCAGCAGCCCCTATAGTAGCGGGAGGGCCAACGAGCAGTACTTC. V gene TRBV7-9 combines with J gene TRBJ2-7; TRBD2 agrees at 11 bases. CDR1 is SEHNR and CDR2 is FQNEAQ in the germline V gene (reference sequence). The junction had 11 bases not matched to a gene; V was cut back by 5 bases and J by 5 bases. The CDR3 consists of 16 residues.

CDR3 bases: TGTGCCAGCAGTAAGACTGGAGGAACAGGCGGGGAGCTGTTTTTT. Translating gives CASSKTGGTGGELFF. V and J are TRBV6-1 and TRBJ2-2, with D perhaps TRBD1 or TRBD2 (5 bases each). The germline V gene encodes CDR1 MNHNS and CDR2 SASEGT. The V end was cut by 5 bases, the J end by 7 bases, with 17 bases between. The CDR3 length is 15 residues.

This clonotype was seen a few times. This chain connects TRBV30 to TRBJ1-5; the D is unclear. The V end lost 5 bases, the J end lost 9 bases, and 11 bases lay between the germline ends. The CDR3 has 11 amino acids. Germline V CDR1 and CDR2: GTSNPN, SVGIG (reference sequence). The CDR3 coding sequence is TGTGCCTGGGGAACACTGGGGCCCCAGCATTTT. It yields the protein CAWGTLGPQHF.